The clone carrying this T cell receptor (beta chain) was found a few times. The target antigen is unknown. Genomic DNA templated the TCR beta VDJ and CDR3 profiling. TCRdb processed the reads anew with MiXCR; each CDR3 protein has one entry. The sample has a few hundred thousand distinct CDR3 sequences, around 30% seen once. The data belong to a study of CD8+CD57+ T cells in acquired aplastic anemia. Study-wide points: Patients showed no significant difference from controls in CD8+ Simpson's diversity. Between patients and controls, some 31 CD8+ CDR3 sequences were found in common.

Patients chosen for sequencing had CD8+CD57+ cells that had expanded, as shown by flow cytometry. The CDR3 contains 15 residues. V shed 2 bases and J shed 0 bases, with 10 bases lying between them. This TCR was recovered from a human donor with aplastic anemia. The sequenced sample was sorted CD4+, CD8+, or CD8+CD57+ T cells (not recorded which) from PBMCs. The rearrangement links TRBV12-3 or TRBV12-4 to TRBJ1-2, with D maybe TRBD1 (5 bases). The CDR3 is CASSLFGGANYGYTF. The CDR3 DNA is TGTGCCAGCAGTTTATTCGGGGGGGCTAACTATGGCTACACCTTC.